These 6 T cell receptor beta chains were sequenced from one sample in a study of neoadjuvant anti-PD-1 for oral cavity cancer. This table comes from immunoSEQ multiplex PCR, and its TCRdb copy is limited to in-frame clones, with some not included. The sample yields roughly 7,000 clones, over 45% seen once. The material sequenced was tumor tissue, taken before nivolumab (anti-PD-1) treatment. The receptors derive from a person aged 40 to 85 with oral cavity squamous cell carcinoma.

This clone has a handful of counts. The genes are TRBV7-2 and TRBJ1-5; D is uncertain. Trimming took 2 bases from V and 2 from J, leaving 4 bases between them. Germline assignment: CDR1 SGHTA and CDR2 FQGNSA. The CDR3 consists of 13 residues. CDR3 DNA sequence: TGTGCCAGCAGCTTACAGGGCAATCAGCCCCAGCATTTT. It is translated as CASSLQGNQPQHF.

The chain is built from TRBV7-3 and TRBJ1-1, with D perhaps matching TRBD1 (5 bases). The germline V gene has CDR1 SGHTA and CDR2 FQGTGA. The CDR3 covers 14 residues. The V gene lost 5 bases and the J gene lost 1 base, with 11 bases spanning the gap. The CDR3 spells CASSPRQTNTEAFF. The CDR3, as DNA: TGTGCCAGCAGCCCGCGACAGACGAACACTGAAGCTTTCTTT.

This clone was observed once. The CDR3 sequence: CASSEQFSDTNNSPLHF. In nucleotides, the CDR3 is TGCGCCAGCAGTGAACAGTTTAGTGATACTAATAATTCACCCCTCCACTTT. V is TRBV10-2 and J is TRBJ1-6, with D unresolved. Trimming removed 3 bases from V and 5 bases from J, with 17 bases in between. CDR3 size: 17 residues. Germline CDR1 and CDR2: WSHSY and SAAADI.

In nucleotides, the CDR3 is TGTGCCAGCAGCTTTATCTCCTACGAGCAGTACTTC. It is translated as CASSFISYEQYF. The V gene is TRBV5-4, the J gene TRBJ2-7, with D uncertain. From germline, CDR1 is SGHNT and CDR2 YYREEE (reference sequence). The CDR3 spans 12 residues. The V and J ends lost 2 bases and 0 bases respectively, with 3 bases between them.

This clone showed up just once. The chain links TRBV4-1 to TRBJ2-1; 7 bases line up with TRBD2. CDR1 is MGHRA, CDR2 YSYEKL, per germline. V shed 1 base and J 2 bases; nucleotides not matched to a gene: 2. This CDR3 contains 15 residues. The CDR3 sequence: CASSQGSGTYNEQFF. The CDR3 region has the DNA TGCGCCAGCAGCCAAGGAAGCGGGACCTACAATGAGCAGTTCTTC.

This clone has just a few counts. The V call is TRBV18, the J call TRBJ1-5, with no clear D. V was trimmed by 5 bases and J by 2 bases, leaving 10 bases between them. This CDR3 contains 14 residues. In germline, CDR1 is KGHSH, CDR2 LQKENI. In DNA, the CDR3 is TGTGCCAGCTCAATCGAGGGTGGCAATCAGCCCCAGCATTTT. Encoded protein: CASSIEGGNQPQHF.